The T cell receptor (beta chain) under discussion was sequenced for a study of blood T cell repertoires in COVID-19. CDR3 size: 15 residues. Trimming removed 0 bases from V and 4 bases from J, with 16 bases in between. Germline V gene lookup returns CDR1 GTSNPN and CDR2 SVGIG (reference sequence). TCRdb keeps only in-frame clones here, not all; method: immunoSEQ multiplex PCR. The sample yields about 34,000 clones, around 73% seen once. Sequenced input: peripheral blood. The receptor was derived from a woman aged 60-75 years with acute or convalescent COVID-19. The chain carries TRBV30 and TRBJ2-7, with D tentatively TRBD1 (5 bases). CDR3: CAWSVRGQTAYEQYF. The CDR3 nucleotides are TGTGCCTGGAGTGTAAGGGGCCAGACTGCTTACGAGCAGTACTTC.